This T cell receptor (beta chain) was captured in a study of early T cells in non-severe SARS-CoV-2 infection. TCRdb re-analysed the 5' RACE reads in MiXCR, keeping a single row per CDR3 protein. Of 55,000 to 65,000 distinct CDR3 sequences in the sample, approximately 10% are singletons; the top ten hold about 1.7%. The table lists this clonotype with many counts. The germline V gene has CDR1 LGHNT and CDR2 FRNRAP. V dropped 7 bases and J dropped 3 bases, with 16 bases sitting between them. The CDR3 has 15 amino acids. The sequencing input was whole blood. The receptor's source is an adult who was a healthcare worker with PCR-confirmed SARS-CoV-2 infection or an uninfected control (not recorded which). The chain recombines TRBV12-5 with TRBJ1-3; possible D gene TRBD1, 6 bases. Here the CDR3 DNA reads TGTGCTAGTGCCAATTCAGGGGCGGTTGGAAACACCATATATTTT. Protein sequence: CASANSGAVGNTIYF.